The next 20 T cell receptor beta chains were all read from a single sample in a study of T-cell reconstitution after alpha-beta-depleted transplantation in children. A library of TCRbeta sequences, prepared with unique molecular identifiers, was generated. TCRdb reprocessed the PCR reads with MiXCR, giving one entry per CDR3 protein. The sample carries 700,000 or so distinct CDR3 sequences, about 12% recorded once. The starting material was PBMCs, obtained before TCRalphabeta/CD19-depleted stem cell transplant. The receptors here all came from a girl aged 2 to 9 with congenital amegakaryocytic thrombocytopenia, due to receive a stem cell transplant.

This clonotype showed up many times. The chain joins TRBV15 to TRBJ2-6; D is unresolved. Trimming cost V 5 bases and J 4 bases, with 15 bases left between them. The CDR3 covers 16 residues. Germline CDR1 and CDR2: LNHNV and YYDKDF (reference sequence). Here the CDR3 reads CATSFPERSGANVLTF. Here the CDR3 DNA reads TGTGCCACCAGCTTCCCGGAGAGATCCGGGGCCAACGTCCTGACTTTC.

The chain combines TRBV27 with TRBJ2-7, with D perhaps TRBD2 (6 bases). V shed 8 bases and J shed 1 base, with 12 bases lying between them. The CDR3 contains 13 residues. Germline assignment: CDR1 MNHEY and CDR2 SMNVEV (reference sequence). The CDR3 DNA is TGTGCCAGCGGCCTAGCGCTGTCCTACGAGCAGTACTTC. Its translation is CASGLALSYEQYF.

This clonotype has just one count. The chain employs TRBV24-1 and TRBJ1-5; a possible D gene is TRBD1 (5 bases). Trimming took 9 bases from V and 1 from J, leaving 18 bases between them. The CDR3 is made up of 16 amino acids. The germline V gene encodes CDR1 KGHDR and CDR2 SFDVKD. This chain's CDR3 is CATAAGEGLSNQPQHF. The DNA for the CDR3 is TGTGCCACCGCCGCGGGGGAGGGATTAAGCAATCAGCCCCAGCATTTT.

The chain links TRBV28 to TRBJ2-2; D call uncertain. Per the germline V gene, CDR1 is MDHEN and CDR2 is SYDVKM. CDR3 size: 13 residues. Trimming took off 8 bases at V and 5 bases at J, with 12 bases between the two ends. For the CDR3, the DNA is TGTGCCAGCCAAGCGAGGAAGACCGGGGAGCTGTTTTTT. Translation: CASQARKTGELFF. Based on the CDR3 plus reference TRBV28 and TRBJ2-2, the full variable domain is DVKVTQSSRYLVKRTGEKVFLECVQDMDHENMFWYRQDPGLGLRLIYFSYDVKMKEKGDIPEGYSVSREKKERFSLILESASTNQTSMYLCASQARKTGELFFGEGSRLTVL.

The chain uses TRBV5-1 and TRBJ2-2; 12 bases match TRBD1. Germline V CDR1 and CDR2: SGHRS, YFSETQ. V was pared by 4 bases and J by 7 bases, with 8 bases of the junction left unmatched. The CDR3 length is 16 residues. The CDR3 protein is CASSQTRDRGRGELFF. CDR3 nucleotide sequence: TGCGCCAGCAGCCAAACAAGGGACAGGGGGCGCGGGGAGCTGTTTTTT. Full variable domain (outside the CDR3, taken from reference TRBV5-1 and TRBJ2-2): KAGVTQTPRYLIKTRGQQVTLSCSPISGHRSVSWYQQTPGQGLQFLFEYFSETQRNKGNFPGRFSGRQFSNSRSEMNVSTLELGDSALYLCASSQTRDRGRGELFFGEGSRLTVL.

The V gene is TRBV14, the J gene TRBJ2-5; TRBD1 agrees at 9 bases. Germline V lookup: CDR1 SGHDN, CDR2 FVKESK. This CDR3 contains 15 residues. V dropped 4 bases and J dropped 3; count of bases not matched to a gene: 6. CDR3 sequence (DNA): TGTGCCAGCAGCCCCGGGACAGGGAGGAAAGAGACCCAGTACTTC. Translation: CASSPGTGRKETQYF.

This clonotype has a count of ten or more. CDR3 amino acids: CASSPSGRDPGELFF. CDR3 nucleotide sequence: TGTGCCAGCTCACCGTCTGGTAGGGACCCCGGGGAGCTGTTTTTT. The genes are TRBV18 and TRBJ2-2, with D perhaps matching TRBD1 or TRBD2 (5 bases each). The germline V and J ends were trimmed by 3 bases and 6 bases, with 14 bases remaining between them. The CDR3 spans 15 residues. Germline assignment: CDR1 KGHSH and CDR2 LQKENI.

This clonotype has just a few counts. The chain combines TRBV7-3 with TRBJ1-6; D is perhaps TRBD1 (6 bases). There are 16 residues in the CDR3. CDR1 SGHTA and CDR2 FQGTGA come from the germline V gene. Trimming took 5 bases from V and 5 from J, leaving 16 bases between them. The CDR3 sequence is CASSPSGGMNNSPLHF. The CDR3 DNA follows: TGTGCCAGCAGCCCTAGCGGGGGCATGAATAATTCACCCCTCCACTTT.

The rearrangement joins TRBV5-1 to TRBJ2-7; TRBD2 agrees at 9 bases. The CDR3 extends over 15 amino acids. The trim removed 2 bases at V and 2 bases at J, leaving 5 bases unmatched. CDR1 is SGHRS, CDR2 YFSETQ, per germline. The CDR3 DNA sequence: TGCGCCAGCAGCTTAACAGCGGGAGGCCCCTACGAGCAGTACTTC. Its protein product is CASSLTAGGPYEQYF.

V gene TRBV6-1 combines with J gene TRBJ2-3, with unresolved D. The length of the CDR3 is 14 residues. Per the germline V gene, CDR1 is MNHNS and CDR2 is SASEGT. V lost 6 bases, J lost 3 bases, and 13 bases lay in between. The CDR3 bases are TGTGCCAGCAGGGACGGGTACGGTACAGATACGCAGTATTTT. Its protein product is CASRDGYGTDTQYF.

This clonotype was observed at least ten times. The V call is TRBV12-3 or TRBV12-4, the J call TRBJ1-3; 10 bases fit TRBD1. CDR3 length: 16 amino acids. V shed 6 bases, J shed 2 bases, and the junction held 7 bases outside the gene matches. DNA of the CDR3: TGTGCCAGCAGCTTCCAGGGACAGGGGACTGGAAACACCATATATTTT. Its protein product is CASSFQGQGTGNTIYF.

The chain employs TRBV5-4 and TRBJ2-1; D possibly corresponds to TRBD1 (6 bases). Trimming pared 4 bases from V and 10 bases from J, leaving 18 bases between. The CDR3 is 14 amino acids. Germline CDR1 and CDR2: SGHNT and YYREEE (reference sequence). CDR3 residues: CASSRTEQQSEQFF. The CDR3 region has the DNA TGTGCCAGCAGCCGGACAGAACAACAATCCGAGCAGTTCTTC. Based on the CDR3 plus reference TRBV5-4 and TRBJ2-1, the full variable domain is ETGVTQSPTHLIKTRGQQVTLRCSSQSGHNTVSWYQQALGQGPQFIFQYYREEENGRGNFPPRFSGLQFPNYSSELNVNALELDDSALYLCASSRTEQQSEQFFGPGTRLTVL.

This clonotype was found a few times. This chain uses TRBV5-1 with TRBJ1-3, with D perhaps matching TRBD1 (6 bases). Germline V gene data show CDR1 as SGHRS and CDR2 as YFSETQ. This CDR3 contains 15 residues. Trimming removed 0 bases from V and 4 bases from J, with 11 bases in between. This chain's CDR3 is CASSLVQGPGNTIYF. CDR3 bases: TGCGCCAGCAGCTTGGTTCAGGGGCCGGGAAACACCATATATTTT.

V and J are TRBV11-2 and TRBJ2-7, with D possibly matching TRBD1 (6 bases). V shed 1 base and J shed 3 bases, with 13 bases lying between them. Germline lookup yields CDR1 SGHAT and CDR2 FQNNGV. This CDR3 is 15 amino acids long. The CDR3 region is CASSLAQGGIYEQYF. The CDR3 DNA reads TGTGCCAGCAGCTTAGCACAGGGTGGGATCTACGAGCAGTACTTC.

This clonotype showed up just a few times. V usage is TRBV12-3 or TRBV12-4 and J usage is TRBJ2-7, with TRBD2 matching over 7 bases. The CDR3 length is 16 residues. Trimming cost V 9 bases and J 2 bases; bases outside gene matches: 16. The DNA of the CDR3 is TGTGCCAGTTCCCCCCCCCGGGCTAGCGGTACCTACGAGCAGTACTTC. It codes for CASSPPRASGTYEQYF.

This rearrangement joins TRBV12-3 or TRBV12-4 to TRBJ2-1, with D tentatively TRBD2 (6 bases). Trimming removed 3 bases at V and 6 bases at J, with 15 bases between. This CDR3 comprises 15 residues. CDR3 nucleotides: TGTGCCAGCAGTTTTTCGGGAGTGGGTGTCAATGAGCAGTTCTTC. Amino acids: CASSFSGVGVNEQFF.

The sample holds many counts of this clonotype. The V call is TRBV15, the J call TRBJ2-3; D is ambiguous. The CDR3 spans 15 residues. Germline lookup yields CDR1 LNHNV and CDR2 YYDKDF (reference sequence). V shed 6 bases and J shed 1 base, with 14 bases lying between them. As DNA, the CDR3 is TGTGCCACCAGATCCCGGAGAGCTGGCACAGATACGCAGTATTTT. As protein: CATRSRRAGTDTQYF.

There are a few counts of this clonotype. V gene TRBV5-6 combines with J gene TRBJ2-7; 13 bases are shared with TRBD2. CDR1 and CDR2 (germline): SGHDT, YYEEEE. The J segment lost 0 bases and the V segment lost 0 bases, leaving 3 bases of the junction unmatched. This CDR3 spans 17 amino acids. The CDR3 bases are TGTGCCAGCAGCTTGGCCAGGACTAGCGGGAGCTCCTACGAGCAGTACTTC. Translation gives CASSLARTSGSSYEQYF. Using reference TRBV5-6 and TRBJ2-7 for the parts outside the CDR3, the full variable domain is DAGVTQSPTHLIKTRGQQVTLRCSPKSGHDTVSWYQQALGQGPQFIFQYYEEEERQRGNFPDRFSGHQFPNYSSELNVNALLLGDSALYLCASSLARTSGSSYEQYFGPGTRLTVT.

The chain couples TRBV20-1 to TRBJ1-1, with a tentative D call TRBD1 (5 bases). There are 14 residues in the CDR3. V shed 6 bases and J shed 5 bases, with 19 bases lying between them. The V gene's germline CDR1 is DFQATT and CDR2 SNEGSKA (reference sequence). The CDR3 DNA sequence: TGCAGTGCGAATCTGGGGGGTCGAAGGACTGAAGCTTTCTTT. Its translation is CSANLGGRRTEAFF.

This clonotype was detected a few times. This chain joins TRBV7-2 and TRBJ2-5; 8 bases line up with TRBD1. CDR1 and CDR2 (germline): SGHTA, FQGNSA. V was clipped by 1 base and J by 5 bases; unmatched bases: 9. The CDR3 extends over 16 amino acids. DNA of the CDR3: TGTGCCAGCAGCTTAGTTTTGCAGGGGGCGAGGGAGACCCAGTACTTC. Translating it yields CASSLVLQGARETQYF.